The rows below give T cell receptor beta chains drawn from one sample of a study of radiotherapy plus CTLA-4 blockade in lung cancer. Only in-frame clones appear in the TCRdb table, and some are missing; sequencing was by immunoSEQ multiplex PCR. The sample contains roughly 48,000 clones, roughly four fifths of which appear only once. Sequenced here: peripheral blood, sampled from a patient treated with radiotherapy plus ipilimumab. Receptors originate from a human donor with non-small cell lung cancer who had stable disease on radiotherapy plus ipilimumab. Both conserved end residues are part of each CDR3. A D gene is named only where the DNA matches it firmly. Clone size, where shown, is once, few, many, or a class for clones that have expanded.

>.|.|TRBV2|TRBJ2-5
CASSTGYETQYF
TGTGCCAGCAGCACAGGGTATGAGACCCAGTACTTC
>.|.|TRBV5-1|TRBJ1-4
CASSLSVGREGKLFF
TGCGCCAGCAGCTTGAGTGTAGGCAGGGAGGGAAAACTGTTTTTT
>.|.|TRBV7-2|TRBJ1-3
CASSLVGRAGSGNTIYF
TGTGCCAGCAGCTTAGTGGGCAGGGCAGGCTCTGGAAACACCATATATTTT
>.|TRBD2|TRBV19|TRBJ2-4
CASSILAGGTHKNIQYF
TGTGCCAGTAGTATCCTCGCGGGAGGTACCCACAAAAACATTCAGTACTTC
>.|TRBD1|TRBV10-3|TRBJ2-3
CASSRDRSTDTQYF
TGTGCCTCCTCCCGGGACAGGAGCACAGATACGCAGTATTTT
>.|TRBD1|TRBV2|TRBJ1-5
CASGNRGSNQPQHF
TGTGCCAGCGGGAACAGGGGAAGCAATCAGCCCCAGCATTTT
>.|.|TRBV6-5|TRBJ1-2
CASSSQGSYGYTF
TGTGCCAGCAGCTCACAGGGAAGCTATGGCTACACCTTC
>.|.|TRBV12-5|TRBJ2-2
CASGLPLLAGELFF
TGTGCTAGTGGTTTGCCCCTCCTCGCCGGGGAGCTGTTTTTT
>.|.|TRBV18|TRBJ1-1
CASSPSKQGNTEAFF
TGTGCCAGCTCACCATCAAAACAGGGCAACACTGAAGCTTTCTTT
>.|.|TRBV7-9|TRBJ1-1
CADRTALGTEAFF
TGTGCCGACAGGACGGCCCTGGGGACTGAAGCTTTCTTT
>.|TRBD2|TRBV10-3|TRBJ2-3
CAISRSGEGDTQYF
TGTGCCATCAGTCGTAGCGGGGAGGGAGATACGCAGTATTTT
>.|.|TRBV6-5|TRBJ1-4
CASRDPATNEKLFF
TGTGCCAGCAGAGACCCTGCAACTAATGAAAAACTGTTTTTT
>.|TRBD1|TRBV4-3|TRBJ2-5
CASSRGTGDSETQYF
TGCGCCAGCAGCCGAGGGACAGGGGATTCGGAGACCCAGTACTTC
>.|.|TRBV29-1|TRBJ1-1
CSVGNTNTEAFF
TGCAGCGTTGGAAACACCAACACTGAAGCTTTCTTT
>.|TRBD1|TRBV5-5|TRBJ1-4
CASSLTGVNEKLFF
TGTGCCAGCAGCTTGACAGGGGTCAATGAAAAACTGTTTTTT
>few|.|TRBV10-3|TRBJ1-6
CAISESRQQIGSLHF
TGTGCCATCAGTGAGTCCCGACAGCAAATTGGATCCCTCCACTTT
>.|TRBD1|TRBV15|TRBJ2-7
CATSRGPGQGSTYEQYF
TGTGCCACCAGCAGGGGCCCGGGACAGGGCTCGACCTACGAGCAGTACTTC
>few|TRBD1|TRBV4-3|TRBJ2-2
CASSQWTGVPGELFF
TGCGCCAGCAGCCAATGGACAGGGGTTCCCGGGGAGCTGTTTTTT
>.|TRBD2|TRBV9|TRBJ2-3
CASSATSESLTDTQYF
TGTGCCAGCAGCGCAACTAGCGAGTCCCTCACAGATACGCAGTATTTT
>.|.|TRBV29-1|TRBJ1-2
CSVEEVLAGSLF
TGCAGCGTTGAAGAAGTATTGGCAGGATCCCTCTTC
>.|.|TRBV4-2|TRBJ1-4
CASSQDLRQNEKLFF
TGTGCCAGCAGCCAAGATTTGAGGCAGAATGAAAAACTGTTTTTT
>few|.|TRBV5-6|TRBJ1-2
CASRPTGSYGYTF
TGTGCCAGCAGGCCAACGGGGAGCTATGGCTACACCTTC
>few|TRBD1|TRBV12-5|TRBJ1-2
CASGWDSYGYTF
TGTGCTAGTGGTTGGGACAGCTATGGCTACACCTTC
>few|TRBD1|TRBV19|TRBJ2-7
CASSTTGDSYEQYF
TGTGCCAGTAGTACGACAGGGGACTCCTACGAGCAGTACTTC
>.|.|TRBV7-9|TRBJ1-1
CASSLAWIHTEAFF
TGTGCCAGCAGCTTAGCTTGGATTCACACTGAAGCTTTCTTT
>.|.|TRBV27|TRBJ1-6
CASTTGDSPLHF
TGTGCCAGCACCACGGGGGATTCACCCCTCCACTTT
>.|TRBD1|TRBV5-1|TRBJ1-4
CASTSPTGGLRGVFF
TGCGCCAGCACCTCCCCGACAGGGGGGCTTCGGGGGGTGTTTTTT
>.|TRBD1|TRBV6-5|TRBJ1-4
CASKREGAVNEKLFF
TGTGCCAGCAAGAGAGAGGGGGCTGTGAATGAAAAACTGTTTTTT
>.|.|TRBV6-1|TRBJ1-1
CASSLTQGSNTEAFF
TGTGCCAGCAGTCTCACTCAGGGGTCGAACACTGAAGCTTTCTTT
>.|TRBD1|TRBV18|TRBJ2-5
CASSTGGQGETQYF
TGTGCCAGCTCCACCGGGGGACAGGGAGAGACCCAGTACTTC
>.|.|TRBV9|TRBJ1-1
CASSVVDGDTEAFF
TGTGCCAGCAGCGTAGTTGATGGGGACACTGAAGCTTTCTTT
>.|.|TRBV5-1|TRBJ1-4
CASSLGERNDEKLFF
TGCGCCAGCAGCTTGGGGGAGAGGAATGATGAAAAACTGTTTTTT
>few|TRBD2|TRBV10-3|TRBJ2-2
CAIMELAGGKSGELFF
TGTGCCATCATGGAGTTAGCGGGGGGGAAATCCGGGGAGCTGTTTTTT
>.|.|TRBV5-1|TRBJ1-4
CASSPTGILNEKLFF
TGCGCCAGCAGCCCGACCGGGATTCTTAATGAAAAACTGTTTTTT
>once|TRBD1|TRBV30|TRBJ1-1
CAWSVGTGFGTEAFF
TGTGCCTGGAGTGTTGGGACAGGGTTCGGAACTGAAGCTTTCTTT
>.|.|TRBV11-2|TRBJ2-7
CASSLEQLSSYEQYF
TGTGCCAGCAGCTTAGAACAGCTTAGCTCCTACGAGCAGTACTTC
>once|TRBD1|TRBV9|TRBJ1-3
CASSARDRGTGNTIYF
TGTGCCAGCAGCGCCCGTGACAGGGGAACTGGAAACACCATATATTTT
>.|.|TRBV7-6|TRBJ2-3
CASSLLGDTQYF
TGTGCCAGCAGCTTACTGGGAGATACGCAGTATTTT
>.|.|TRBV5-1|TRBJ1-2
CASSLGQNYGYTF
TGCGCCAGCAGCTTAGGGCAAAACTATGGCTACACCTTC
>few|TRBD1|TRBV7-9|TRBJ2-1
CASNARGQGYNEQFF
TGTGCCAGTAACGCGAGAGGACAGGGATACAATGAGCAGTTCTTC
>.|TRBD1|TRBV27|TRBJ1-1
CASSRIRQGEAFF
TGTGCCAGCAGTCGAATTCGACAGGGAGAAGCTTTCTTT
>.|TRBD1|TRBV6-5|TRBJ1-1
CASSRGQVTEAFF
TGTGCCAGCAGCCGAGGACAGGTCACTGAAGCTTTCTTT
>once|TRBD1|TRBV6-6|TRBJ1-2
CASTHPGTGNGYTF
TGTGCCAGCACCCACCCGGGGACAGGGAATGGCTACACCTTC
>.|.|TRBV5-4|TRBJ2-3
CASSLIGATGDTQYF
TGTGCCAGCAGCTTGATCGGGGCGACGGGAGATACGCAGTATTTT
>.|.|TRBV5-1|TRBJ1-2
CASSLGQNYGYTF
TGCGCCAGCAGCTTGGGGCAGAACTATGGCTACACCTTC
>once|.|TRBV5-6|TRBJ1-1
CASSRVGWGRAEAFF
TGTGCCAGCAGCCGTGTAGGGTGGGGGCGGGCTGAAGCTTTCTTT
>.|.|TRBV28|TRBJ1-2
CAIRYRAPRDYGYTF
TGTGCCATTCGATATAGGGCCCCGAGGGACTATGGCTACACCTTC